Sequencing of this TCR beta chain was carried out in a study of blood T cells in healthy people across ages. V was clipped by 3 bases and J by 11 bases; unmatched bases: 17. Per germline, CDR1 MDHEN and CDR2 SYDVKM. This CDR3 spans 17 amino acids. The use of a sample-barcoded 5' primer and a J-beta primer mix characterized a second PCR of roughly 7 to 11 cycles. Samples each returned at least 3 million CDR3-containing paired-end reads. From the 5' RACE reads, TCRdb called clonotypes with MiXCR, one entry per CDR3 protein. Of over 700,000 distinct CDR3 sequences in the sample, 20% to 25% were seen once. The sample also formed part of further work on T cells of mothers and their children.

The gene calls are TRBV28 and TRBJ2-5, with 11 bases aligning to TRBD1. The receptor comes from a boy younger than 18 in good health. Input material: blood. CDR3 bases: TGTGCCAGCAGTTTTGAACATCGGACAGGGGGCTCGGGGGAGCAGTACTTC. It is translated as CASSFEHRTGGSGEQYF.